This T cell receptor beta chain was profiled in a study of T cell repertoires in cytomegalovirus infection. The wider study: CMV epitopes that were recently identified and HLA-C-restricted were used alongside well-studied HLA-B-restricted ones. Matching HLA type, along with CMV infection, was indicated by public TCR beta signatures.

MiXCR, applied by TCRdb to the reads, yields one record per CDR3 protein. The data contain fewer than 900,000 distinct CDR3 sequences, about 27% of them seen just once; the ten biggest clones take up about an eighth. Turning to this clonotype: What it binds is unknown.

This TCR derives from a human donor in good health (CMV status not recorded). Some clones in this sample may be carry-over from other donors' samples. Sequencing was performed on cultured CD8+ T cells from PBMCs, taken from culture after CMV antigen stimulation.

CDR3 nucleotide sequence: TGTGCCACCGGAATGGGGGGGCGCGAGCAGTACTTC. Its protein product is CATGMGGREQYF. This rearrangement joins TRBV10-3 to TRBJ2-7; a weak D match, TRBD2 (7 bases). The germline V gene has CDR1 ENHRY and CDR2 SYGVKD. This CDR3 has 12 residues. V was trimmed by 10 bases and J by 6 bases, leaving 16 bases between them.